This is a list of T cell receptor beta chains from one sample in a study of cytomegalovirus exposure and HLA in healthy donors. TCRdb keeps only in-frame clones here, not all; method: immunoSEQ multiplex PCR. The table shows some 90,000 clones, with over 70% occurring only once. Sequencing was performed on PBMCs. The receptors were gathered from a man aged 40-55 years in good health and CMV-seronegative. Each CDR3 is given with its conserved first and last residue. Each record gives: V gene, clone size, CDR3 protein. Some rows have no size entry. The others give once, few or many, or a class for an expanded clone.

TRBV23-1 - CASSRPDRINQPQHF
TRBV12-5 - CASGLIGDPYGYTF
TRBV7-2 - CASSLGFIRSSYEQYF
TRBV28 - CASSLPPGQGIYGYTF
TRBV5-1 - CASSLGQGRNTEAFF
TRBV10-3 - CAISSSGGVYEQYF
TRBV27 - CASSPMSASGGASDTQYF
TRBV4-3 - CASSQDSSTEAFF
TRBV27 - CASSFGTENQPQHF
TRBV7-3 - CASSATGTGNEQYF
TRBV30 - CAWSVDRWGTEAFF
TRBV27 - CASSFRTGGLRFEAFF
TRBV30 - CAWFPGQGFHEQYF
TRBV5-1 once CASSLGRTGGETQYF
TRBV28 - CASSFPPPNSGYTF
TRBV6-4 once CASSDSGRVKDTQYF
TRBV7-7 - CASSSDRATEQYF
TRBV2 once CASREGQGATYEQYF
TRBV7-2 - CASSSRGGTSTDTQYF
TRBV11-2 - CASSHPPGAKSGYGYTF
TRBV6-5 few CASSYSDRYNVLTF
TRBV7-9 - CASSWGTTNYGYTF
TRBV5-4 - CASTFSGTTDTQYF
TRBV4-3 - CASSPKGGFFTDTQYF
TRBV9 - CASSVDGRLAGGPSTDTQYF
TRBV6-1 - CASSDLGASSLEKLFF
TRBV9 - CASSVVPGFGEAFF
TRBV4-2 few CASSQEGDRDTEAFF
TRBV2 - CARQGANYEQYF
TRBV7-2 - CASSLAPGTGNSPLHF
TRBV29-1 few CSVYGDSTHYGYTF
TRBV10-3 - CAISDHSYEQYF
TRBV14 - CASTQVGGNSYEQYF
TRBV7-2 - CASSQQGQGNDGYTF
TRBV5-8 - CASSLAQGRVYGYTF
TRBV5-1 - CASSLQGSTEAFF
TRBV6-9 - CASSYRQPNTEAFF
TRBV7-9 - CASSLQLAGEETQYF
TRBV9 few CASSPLDRVEGGYTF